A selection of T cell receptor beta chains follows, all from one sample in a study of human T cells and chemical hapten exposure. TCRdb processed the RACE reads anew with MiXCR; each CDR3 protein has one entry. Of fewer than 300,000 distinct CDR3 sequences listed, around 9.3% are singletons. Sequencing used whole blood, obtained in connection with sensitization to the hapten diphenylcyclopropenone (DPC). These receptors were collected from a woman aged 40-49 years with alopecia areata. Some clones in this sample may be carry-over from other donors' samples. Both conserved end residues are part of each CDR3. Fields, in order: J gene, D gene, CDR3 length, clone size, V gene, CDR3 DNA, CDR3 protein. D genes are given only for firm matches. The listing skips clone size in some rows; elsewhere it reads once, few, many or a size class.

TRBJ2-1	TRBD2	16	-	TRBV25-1	TGTGCCAGCAGCCCCGTGGGGGGAGGGGTAGGCAATGAGCAGTTCTTC	CASSPVGGGVGNEQFF
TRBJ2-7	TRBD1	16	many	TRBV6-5	TGTGCCAGCAGCCTATCCGGACAGGGTAGCTCCTACGAGCAGTACTTC	CASSLSGQGSSYEQYF
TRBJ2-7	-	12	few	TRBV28	TGTGCCAGCAGGTCACAGGAGTACGAGCAGTACTTC	CASRSQEYEQYF
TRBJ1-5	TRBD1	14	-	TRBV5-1	TGCGCCAGCAGCTACGGGACAGGTAATCAGCCCCAGCATTTT	CASSYGTGNQPQHF
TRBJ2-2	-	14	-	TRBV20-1	TGCAGTGCTAGGGGCGGCGGGCCTCCCGGGGAGCTGTTTTTT	CSARGGGPPGELFF
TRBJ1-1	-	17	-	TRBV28	TGTGCCAGCAGTTTTTACCCTTCGGGCACACGAAAAGTTGAAGCTTTCTTT	CASSFYPSGTRKVEAFF
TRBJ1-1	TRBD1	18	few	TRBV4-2	TGTGCCAGCAGCCAAGACCCCGGGACAGGGGCGGAAGGGACTGAAGCTTTCTTT	CASSQDPGTGAEGTEAFF
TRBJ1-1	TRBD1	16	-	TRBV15	TGTGCCACCAGCGCCGCCCCACTCAGGGGGGCCACTGAAGCTTTCTTT	CATSAAPLRGATEAFF
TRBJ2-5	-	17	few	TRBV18	TGTGCCAGCTCACTCCGGCCGCTCGGACGGTACCAAGAGACCCAGTACTTC	CASSLRPLGRYQETQYF
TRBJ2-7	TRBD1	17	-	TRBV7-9	TGTGCCAGCAGCTTGCTCCTCGGAAGGGACAGGGGCAACGAGCAGTACTTC	CASSLLLGRDRGNEQYF
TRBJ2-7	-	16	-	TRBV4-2	TGTGCCAGCAGCCCAGAAGACGGGGGGCTCTCCTACGAGCAGTACTTC	CASSPEDGGLSYEQYF
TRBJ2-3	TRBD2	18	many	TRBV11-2	TGTGCCAGCAGCTCGACTAGCGGGAGTCTTCCGAGCACAGATACGCAGTATTTT	CASSSTSGSLPSTDTQYF
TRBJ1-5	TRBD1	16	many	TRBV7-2	TGTGCCAGCAGCTCCCAGTCGACAGGGAGCAATCAGCCCCAGCATTTT	CASSSQSTGSNQPQHF
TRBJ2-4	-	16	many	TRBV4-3	TGCGCCAGCAGCCAAGTCGGAAGCGGGGCCAAAAACATTCAGTACTTC	CASSQVGSGAKNIQYF
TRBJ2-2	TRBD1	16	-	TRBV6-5	TGTGCCAGCAGTTACGCAGACAGGGCCAACACCGGGGAGCTGTTTTTT	CASSYADRANTGELFF
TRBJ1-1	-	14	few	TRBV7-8	TGTGCCAGCACTTTTTGGGAACTAAACACTGAAGCTTTCTTT	CASTFWELNTEAFF
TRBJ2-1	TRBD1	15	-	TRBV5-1	TGCGCCAGCAGCCAAGGGGGCTTCACCTACAATGAGCAGTTCTTC	CASSQGGFTYNEQFF
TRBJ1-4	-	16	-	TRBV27	TGTGCCAGCAGTCCACGCCCGGGATCTGCTAATGAAAAACTGTTTTTT	CASSPRPGSANEKLFF
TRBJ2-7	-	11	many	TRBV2	TGTGCCAGCACAGGTCTTTACGAGCAGTACTTC	CASTGLYEQYF
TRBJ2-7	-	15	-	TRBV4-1	TGCGCCAGCAGCCAAGCCGGACAGCCGACCTACGAGCAGTACTTC	CASSQAGQPTYEQYF
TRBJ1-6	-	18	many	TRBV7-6	TGTGCCAGCAGCTTAGGCGGTGGGACGGGGGTCACAAATTCACCCCTCCACTTT	CASSLGGGTGVTNSPLHF
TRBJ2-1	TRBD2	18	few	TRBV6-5	TGTGCCAGCAGTTACTCTAGCGGGGGTCTTTCTTACTACAATGAGCAGTTCTTC	CASSYSSGGLSYYNEQFF
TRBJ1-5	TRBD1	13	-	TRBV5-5	TGTGCCAGCAGCTTGCAGGGGGAGTCGCCCCAGCATTTT	CASSLQGESPQHF
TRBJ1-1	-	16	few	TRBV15	TGTGCCACCAGCAGACAGATCGGGAGGGGTGGTACTGAAGCTTTCTTT	CATSRQIGRGGTEAFF
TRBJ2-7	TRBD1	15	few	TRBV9	TGTGCCAGCAGCAAGGGACAGGGGGCGTCATACGAGCAGTACTTC	CASSKGQGASYEQYF
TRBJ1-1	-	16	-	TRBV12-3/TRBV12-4	TGTGCCAGCAGTTCCCAACCTGGGACTGAGGGGACTGAAGCTTTCTTT	CASSSQPGTEGTEAFF
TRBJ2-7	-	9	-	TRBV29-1	TGCAGCGCCCCCAGCGAGCAGTACTTC	CSAPSEQYF
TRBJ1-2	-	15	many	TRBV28	TGTGCCAGCAGTTCCCCCCCTGGCAGGGGCTATGGCTACACCTTC	CASSSPPGRGYGYTF
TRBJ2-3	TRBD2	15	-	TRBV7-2	TGTGCCAGCAGCGCCCCGGGGGGGATCACAGATACGCAGTATTTT	CASSAPGGITDTQYF
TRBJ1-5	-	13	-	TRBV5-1	TGCGCCAGCAGCTACGATGGAGGTCAGCCCCAGCATTTT	CASSYDGGQPQHF
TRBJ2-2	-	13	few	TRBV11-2	TGTGCCAGCAGCTTAGGATTGGAGCGGGAGCTGTTTTTT	CASSLGLERELFF
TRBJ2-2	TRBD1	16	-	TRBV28	TGTGCCAGCAACCCACCGGGACAGGGGGGCGCCGGGGAGCTGTTTTTT	CASNPPGQGGAGELFF
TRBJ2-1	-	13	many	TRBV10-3	TGTGCCATCGCCCGTTCCCCGGCCAATGAGCAGTTCTTC	CAIARSPANEQFF
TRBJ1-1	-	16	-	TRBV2	TGTGCCAGCACCCCGAGAGCAGGGAGTGCGGGCACTGAAGCTTTCTTT	CASTPRAGSAGTEAFF
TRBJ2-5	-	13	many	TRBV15	TGTGCCACCAGCAGAGATCTCCAAGAGACCCAGTACTTC	CATSRDLQETQYF
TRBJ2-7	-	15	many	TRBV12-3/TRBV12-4	TGTGCCAGCAGTGCCCTCGGCCAAACTTCCTACGAGCAGTACTTC	CASSALGQTSYEQYF
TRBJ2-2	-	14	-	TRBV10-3	TGTGCCATCAGGCTTGGGGCTTCCACCGGGGAGCTGTTTTTT	CAIRLGASTGELFF
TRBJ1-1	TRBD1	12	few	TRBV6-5	TGTGCCAGCAGTTCCAGGGGGCTGGAAGCTTTCTTT	CASSSRGLEAFF
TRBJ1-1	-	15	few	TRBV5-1	TGCGCCAGCAGCTTGGGAGGGGCTATGAACACTGAAGCTTTCTTT	CASSLGGAMNTEAFF
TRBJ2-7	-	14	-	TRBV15	TGTGCCACCAGCAGAGATGGGCAGGCCTACGAGCAGTACTTC	CATSRDGQAYEQYF
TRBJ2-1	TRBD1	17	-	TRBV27	TGTGCCAGCAGTACCAGGGAGGGGACAGGGGTTGAGAATGAGCAGTTCTTC	CASSTREGTGVENEQFF
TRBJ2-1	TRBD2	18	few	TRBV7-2	TGTGCCAGCAGCTCGGAGCTAGCGGGAGCCAGCTCCTACAATGAGCAGTTCTTC	CASSSELAGASSYNEQFF
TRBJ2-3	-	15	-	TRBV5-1	TGCGCCAGCAGCTTGGTCGGGGAGAGCACAGATACGCAGTATTTT	CASSLVGESTDTQYF
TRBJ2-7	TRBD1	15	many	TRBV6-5	TGTGCCAGCAGTTACTCAGCGGGACAGGGAAGCGAGCAGTACTTC	CASSYSAGQGSEQYF
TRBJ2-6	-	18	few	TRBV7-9	TGTGCCAGCAGCTCTCGGACCAGGGTATCGTCTGGGGCCAACGTCCTGACTTTC	CASSSRTRVSSGANVLTF
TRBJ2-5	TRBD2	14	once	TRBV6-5	TGTGCCAGCAGTTACGCGGGAGGTGGAGAGACCCAGTACTTC	CASSYAGGGETQYF
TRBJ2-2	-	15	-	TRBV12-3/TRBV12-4	TGTGCCAGCAGAGCACAGGATGCGAACACCGGGGAGCTGTTTTTT	CASRAQDANTGELFF
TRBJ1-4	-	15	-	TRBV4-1	TGCGCCAGCAGCCAAGTAGGAGGGACTAATGAAAAACTGTTTTTT	CASSQVGGTNEKLFF
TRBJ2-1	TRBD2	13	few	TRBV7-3	TGTGCCAGCAGCTGGGAGCGGGATGATGAGCAGTTCTTC	CASSWERDDEQFF
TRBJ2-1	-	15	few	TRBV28	TGTGCCAGCAGCTCGTGGGGGGTAGGAAGTAATGAGCAGTTCTTC	CASSSWGVGSNEQFF
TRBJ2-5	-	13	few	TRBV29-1	TGCAGCGTTCTAGGAGGGAGCCAAGAGACCCAGTACTTC	CSVLGGSQETQYF
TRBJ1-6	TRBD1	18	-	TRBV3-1	TGTGCCAGCAGCTCCCTGACAGGGGCAAGCTCCTATAATTCACCCCTCCACTTT	CASSSLTGASSYNSPLHF
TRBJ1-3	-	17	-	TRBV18	TGTGCCAGCTCACCGAGAAGCGCGGACAGCTCTGGAAACACCATATATTTT	CASSPRSADSSGNTIYF